Presented here are 16 T cell receptor beta chains from one specimen sequenced in a study of shared clonotypes between healthy human individuals. Sequencing used immunoSEQ multiplex PCR; TCRdb keeps in-frame clones, though not all of them. The sample records approximately 240,000 clones, 65% being singletons. Sequencing input: memory CD4+ T cells sorted from blood. Regarding subset: CD45RA-negative fraction. These receptors originate from a man aged 25 to 40 in good health.

Worth noting for this clone: It may be a read error: a sequence one base away is much more abundant. The rearrangement joins TRBV27 to TRBJ2-1; D not resolved. The CDR3 covers 13 residues. CDR1 and CDR2 from the germline V gene are MNHEY and SMNVEV (reference sequence). Deletions cut 4 bases from V and 12 bases from J, with 16 bases between. CDR3 amino acids: CASSSIGFGGQFF. The CDR3 DNA follows: TGTGCCAGCAGTTCAATTGGTTTTGGTGGGCAGTTCTTC.

The chain carries TRBV11-3 and TRBJ2-1, with 13 bases fitting TRBD2. Germline values: CDR1 SGHNT, CDR2 YENEEA. V trimming: 5 bases; J trimming: 0 bases; junction bases outside the gene matches: 1. The CDR3 loop spans 16 amino acids. In DNA form, the CDR3 reads TGTGCCAGCAGCGGACTAGCGGGAGACTCCTACAATGAGCAGTTCTTC. It encodes CASSGLAGDSYNEQFF.

This chain connects TRBV7-2 to TRBJ2-1; the match to TRBD1 covers 9 bases. CDR3 length equals 15 residues. The V and J ends lost 5 bases and 1 base, in that order; junction bases with no gene match: 3. Germline CDR1 and CDR2: SGHTA and FQGNSA. CDR3 in amino acids: CASSRGQGSYNEQFF. The CDR3 nucleotides read TGTGCCAGCAGCCGTGGACAGGGGTCCTACAATGAGCAGTTCTTC.

The chain carries TRBV27 and TRBJ2-2; D remains unclear. CDR3 length: 15 residues. Trimming cost V 1 base and J 1 base, with 7 bases left between them. The germline V gene has CDR1 MNHEY and CDR2 SMNVEV (reference sequence). As DNA, the CDR3 is TGTGCCAGCAGTTTATTGCCAAGGAACACCGGGGAGCTGTTTTTT. This gives the protein CASSLLPRNTGELFF.

The chain has TRBV7-9 and TRBJ2-3; D possibly corresponds to TRBD2 (6 bases). CDR1 is SEHNR, CDR2 FQNEAQ, per germline (reference sequence). V gave up 8 bases and J gave up 2 bases, with 14 bases separating them. The CDR3 loop spans 14 amino acids. The CDR3 spells CASPNGGSTDTQYF. CDR3 sequence (DNA): TGTGCCAGCCCGAACGGGGGATCCACAGATACGCAGTATTTT. Full variable domain (outside the CDR3, taken from reference TRBV7-9 and TRBJ2-3): DTGVSQNPRHKITKRGQNVTFRCDPISEHNRLYWYRQTLGQGPEFLTYFQNEAQLEKSRLLSDRFSAERPKGSFSTLEIQRTEQGDSAMYLCASPNGGSTDTQYFGPGTRLTVL.

This rearrangement joins TRBV18 to TRBJ2-1; 10 positions agree with TRBD2. This CDR3 comprises 16 residues. The V and J ends lost 5 bases and 4 bases, in that order; junction bases with no gene match: 8. CDR1 KGHSH and CDR2 LQKENI come from the germline V gene. DNA for the CDR3: TGTGCCAGCTCAACTTCAGCGGGAGGGCCATACAATGAGCAGTTCTTC. Translating gives CASSTSAGGPYNEQFF.

The DNA for the CDR3 is TGTGCCAGCATCGGGCAAGGGGCGGGAGCGGGTGAGCAGTACTTC. The encoded protein is CASIGQGAGAGEQYF. The chain employs TRBV28 and TRBJ2-7, with TRBD2 matching 7 bases. This CDR3 has 15 residues. Germline lookup yields CDR1 MDHEN and CDR2 SYDVKM. V trimming: 7 bases; J trimming: 7 bases; junction bases outside the gene matches: 16.

The DNA of the CDR3 is TGTGCCAGCAGTTACTCGGGCAGGGGAAACTATGGCTACACCTTC. It encodes CASSYSGRGNYGYTF. The chain carries TRBV6-5 and TRBJ1-2; D is perhaps TRBD1 (6 bases). Per germline, CDR1 MNHEY and CDR2 SVGAGI. V was pared by 0 bases and J by 2 bases, with 10 bases between. This CDR3 spans 15 amino acids.

This clone was detected once. This sequence joins TRBV28 and TRBJ1-5, with D uncertain. V lost 4 bases and J 15 bases, leaving 16 bases between the germline ends. The CDR3 consists of 12 residues. Per germline, CDR1 MDHEN and CDR2 SYDVKM. CDR3: CASSSPPDWGHF. CDR3 nucleotides: TGTGCCAGCAGTTCACCCCCAGATTGGGGGCATTTT.

The rearrangement links TRBV4-1 to TRBJ1-1; TRBD1 is a possible D gene (6 bases). The V gene's germline CDR1 is MGHRA and CDR2 YSYEKL. CDR3 size: 12 residues. V lost 4 bases, J lost 5 bases, and 8 bases lay in between. This CDR3 reads CASSPQGTEAFF. The DNA of the CDR3 is TGCGCCAGCAGCCCACAGGGAACTGAAGCTTTCTTT.

CDR3 bases: TGCGCCAGCAGCTTGGCTAATACCGGGACTAGCTACTCCTACGAGCAGTACTTC. Its protein product is CASSLANTGTSYSYEQYF. The chain combines TRBV5-1 with TRBJ2-7; 9 nucleotides align to TRBD2. Trimming at V came to 0 bases and at J to 0 bases, leaving 10 bases not matched to a gene. The CDR3 totals 18 residues. The germline V gene encodes CDR1 SGHRS and CDR2 YFSETQ.

This clone was seen only a few times. This chain uses TRBV7-3 with TRBJ1-1; 7 nucleotides agree with TRBD1. With 4 bases clipped from V and 1 base from J, the junction kept 18 bases outside the gene matches. This CDR3 contains 19 residues. The germline CDR1 and CDR2 sequences are SGHTA and FQGTGA. Here the CDR3 DNA reads TGTGCCAGCAGCTCACCCGTCGACAGGGCCGGTGGACAGAACACTGAAGCTTTCTTT. Translating it yields CASSSPVDRAGGQNTEAFF.

J is TRBJ2-1 and V is TRBV5-1; no reliable D call. The CDR3 runs to 14 residues. The germline V gene encodes CDR1 SGHRS and CDR2 YFSETQ. Trimming took 1 base from V and 6 from J, leaving 11 bases between them. The DNA for the CDR3 is TGCGCCAGCAGCTTGATAGATTTCGGCAATGAGCAGTTCTTC. Protein sequence: CASSLIDFGNEQFF.

J is TRBJ2-6 and V is TRBV19, with D possibly being TRBD2 (5 bases). V lost 6 bases, J lost 0 bases, and 15 bases lay in between. The germline V gene encodes CDR1 LNHDA and CDR2 SQIVND (reference sequence). CDR3 length: 17 amino acids. CDR3 sequence (DNA): TGTGCCAGTAGAGTGTTGAGGGAAACCTCTGGGGCCAACGTCCTGACTTTC. Translated, it gives CASRVLRETSGANVLTF.

The rearrangement joins TRBV30 to TRBJ2-1; D gene uncertain. This CDR3 contains 15 residues. V was clipped by 0 bases and J by 0 bases, with 9 bases between them. Germline CDR1 GTSNPN, CDR2 SVGIG (reference sequence). The CDR3 bases are TGTGCCTGGAGTGTCTTACTGGGCTCCTACAATGAGCAGTTCTTC. Protein: CAWSVLLGSYNEQFF.

The rearrangement links TRBV21-1 to TRBJ1-1. TRBV21-1 is reported as a pseudogene. CDR3 length: 22 amino acids. The CDR3 coding sequence is TGTGCCAGCAGCAAAGACTCGAAGTCCGGATTGGGGGGCGCAGCCATGAACACTGAAGCTTTCTTT. This sequence encodes CASSKDSKSGLGGAAMNTEAFF.